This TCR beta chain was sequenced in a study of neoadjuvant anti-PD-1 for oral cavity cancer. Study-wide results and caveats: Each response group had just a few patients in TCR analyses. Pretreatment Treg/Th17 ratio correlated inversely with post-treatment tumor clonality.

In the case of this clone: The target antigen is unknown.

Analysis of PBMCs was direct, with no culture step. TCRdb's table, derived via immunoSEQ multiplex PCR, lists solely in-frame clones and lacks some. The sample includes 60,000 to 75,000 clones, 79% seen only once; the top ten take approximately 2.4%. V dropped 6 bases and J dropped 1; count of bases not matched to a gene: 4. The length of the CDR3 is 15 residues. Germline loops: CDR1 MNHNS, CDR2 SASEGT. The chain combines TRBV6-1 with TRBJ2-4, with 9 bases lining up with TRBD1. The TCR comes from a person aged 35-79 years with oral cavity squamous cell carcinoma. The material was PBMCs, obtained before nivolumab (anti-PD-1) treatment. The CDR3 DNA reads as TGTGCCAGCAGCCGGGACAGGGATGCCAAAAACATTCAGTACTTC. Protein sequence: CASSRDRDAKNIQYF.